This is a list of T cell receptor beta chains from one sample in a study of cytomegalovirus exposure and HLA in healthy donors. Clones were sequenced by immunoSEQ multiplex PCR, and TCRdb holds only the in-frame ones, with some missing. The data show fewer than 120,000 clones, roughly 90% seen once. The sequenced material came from PBMCs. These receptors were taken from a woman in her 30s in good health and CMV-seropositive. Each CDR3 is given with its conserved first and last residue. The D gene is left open where the match is weak. Some rows mark clone size as missing; the rest say once, few, many or name a class of expanded clone.

V gene	D gene	clone size	J gene	CDR3 protein	CDR3 DNA
TRBV18	TRBD1	.	TRBJ1-6	CASSPEGQGARPLHF	TGTGCCAGCTCACCAGAGGGCCAGGGGGCGCGTCCCCTCCACTTT
TRBV7-2	TRBD2	.	TRBJ2-1	CASSLTAGNNEQFF	TGTGCCAGCAGCTTAACAGCGGGGAACAATGAGCAGTTCTTC
TRBV5-1	.	.	TRBJ2-7	CASSPYHRDNAYEQYF	TGCGCCAGCAGCCCGTATCACCGGGACAATGCGTACGAGCAGTACTTC
TRBV5-6	.	.	TRBJ1-3	CASSARDTSGNTIYF	TGTGCCAGCAGCGCCAGGGACACCTCTGGAAACACCATATATTTT
TRBV29-1	.	.	TRBJ2-5	CSSSGILGETQYF	TGCAGCTCCTCCGGGATCCTCGGGGAGACCCAGTACTTC
TRBV6-6	.	.	TRBJ1-2	CASSYGLEPNYGYTF	TGTGCCAGCAGTTACGGACTCGAGCCTAACTATGGCTACACCTTC
TRBV5-1	TRBD2	.	TRBJ2-7	CASSLVSGGPSSYEQYF	TGCGCCAGCAGCTTGGTTAGCGGGGGTCCGAGCTCCTACGAGCAGTACTTC
TRBV7-9	.	.	TRBJ2-7	CASSFGGSYEQYF	TGTGCCAGCAGCTTTGGGGGGTCCTACGAGCAGTACTTC
TRBV5-6	.	.	TRBJ2-2	CASSFSVGELFF	TGTGCCAGCAGCTTTAGTGTTGGGGAGCTGTTTTTT
TRBV11-3	.	.	TRBJ2-3	CASSLDHLVDTQYF	TGTGCCAGCAGCTTAGATCACCTAGTAGATACGCAGTATTTT
TRBV4-3	TRBD2	.	TRBJ2-2	CASSQRVDLTGGPNTGELFF	TGCGCCAGCAGCCAAAGAGTTGATCTTACGGGAGGGCCTAACACCGGGGAGCTGTTTTTT
TRBV7-8	TRBD1	.	TRBJ1-2	CASSPERTGEFGYTF	TGTGCCAGCAGCCCCGAACGGACAGGGGAATTTGGCTACACCTTC
TRBV27	.	.	TRBJ2-3	CASSLFTGGRDTQYF	TGTGCCAGCAGTTTATTCACGGGGGGCCGAGATACGCAGTATTTT
TRBV9	.	.	TRBJ2-3	CASSVGGLGDTQYF	TGTGCCAGCAGCGTTGGGGGCCTCGGAGATACGCAGTATTTT
TRBV6-1	TRBD2	.	TRBJ2-1	CASSAARAGGLYNEQFF	TGTGCCAGCAGTGCAGCCCGAGCGGGGGGATTGTACAATGAGCAGTTCTTC
TRBV2	.	once	TRBJ2-5	CASTGRASARGAYF	TGTGCCAGCACCGGACGGGCTAGCGCCCGAGGGGCCTACTTC
TRBV12-5	TRBD1	.	TRBJ1-4	CASGLAYDRGTKLFF	TGTGCTAGTGGTTTGGCATACGACAGGGGTACAAAACTGTTTTTT
TRBV2	TRBD1	.	TRBJ1-1	CASSRDSVTEAFF	TGTGCCAGCAGTAGGGACAGCGTCACTGAAGCTTTCTTT
TRBV27	.	.	TRBJ1-4	CASSGVATNEKLFF	TGTGCCAGCAGCGGGGTTGCAACTAATGAAAAACTGTTTTTT
TRBV2	TRBD1	.	TRBJ2-2	CASSGRGQDPGGELFF	TGTGCCAGCAGTGGCAGGGGGCAAGATCCCGGCGGGGAGCTGTTTTTT
TRBV4-1	.	.	TRBJ2-3	CASSPLKGETDTQYF	TGCGCCAGCAGCCCCCTCAAGGGGGAAACAGATACGCAGTATTTT
TRBV4-3	.	.	TRBJ1-2	CASSQDWRGAGGYTF	TGCGCCAGCAGCCAAGATTGGAGGGGAGCCGGCGGCTACACCTTC
TRBV19	TRBD2	.	TRBJ2-7	CASSITRLAGGTYEQYF	TGTGCCAGTAGTATAACTCGACTAGCGGGGGGGACCTACGAGCAGTACTTC
TRBV15	.	.	TRBJ1-2	CATSPDRQFYGYTF	TGTGCCACCAGTCCAGACAGGCAATTCTATGGCTACACCTTC
TRBV7-6	.	.	TRBJ2-5	CASSSAGIVETQYF	TGTGCCAGCAGTTCGGCGGGAATTGTAGAGACCCAGTACTTC
TRBV5-1	TRBD1	.	TRBJ1-2	CASSLPTGDGYTF	TGCGCCAGCAGCTTGCCCACAGGGGACGGCTACACCTTC
TRBV29-1	.	.	TRBJ2-1	CSSTGSLSYNEQFF	TGCAGCAGTACCGGGAGTCTCTCCTACAATGAGCAGTTCTTC
TRBV28	TRBD2	.	TRBJ2-1	CASSLISSGSINEQFF	TGTGCCAGCAGTTTAATCTCTAGCGGGAGTATTAATGAGCAGTTCTTC
TRBV6-6	.	once	TRBJ1-2	CASSYSKGVGGYTF	TGTGCCAGCAGTTACTCCAAAGGGGTTGGCGGCTACACCTTC
TRBV6-6	.	few	TRBJ2-7	CASIGNSDEQYF	TGTGCCAGCATCGGGAATTCCGACGAGCAGTACTTC
TRBV28	.	.	TRBJ2-2	CASSTDRNTGELFF	TGTGCCAGCAGTACTGACAGGAACACCGGGGAGCTGTTTTTT
TRBV7-2	.	once	TRBJ1-1	CASSPWAGFRNTEAFF	TGTGCCAGCAGCCCGTGGGCAGGGTTCCGGAACACTGAAGCTTTCTTT
TRBV4-2	TRBD2	.	TRBJ2-7	CASSHSGLASYEQYF	TGTGCCAGCAGCCACTCCGGACTAGCGTCCTACGAGCAGTACTTC
TRBV6-6	TRBD2	.	TRBJ2-5	CASSHPIAGGHETQYF	TGTGCCAGCAGCCACCCCATAGCGGGGGGGCACGAGACCCAGTACTTC
TRBV4-1	TRBD1	.	TRBJ2-2	CASSQVRGFSGGELFF	TGCGCCAGCAGCCAAGTCAGGGGGTTTTCCGGCGGGGAGCTGTTTTTT